This passage covers 23 T cell receptor beta chains from one sample sequenced in a study of shared T cell receptors in the human thymus. Profiled with immunoSEQ multiplex PCR; TCRdb holds only in-frame clones, not every one. The table includes hundreds of thousands of clones, 70% to 90% detected once. The sample was also linked to a second study, of human thymus T cells.

Sequencing input: thymocytes. The receptor source for this set is a boy younger than two with a congenital heart defect.

This chain uses TRBV19 with TRBJ1-1; 9 nucleotides line up with TRBD1. This CDR3 spans 14 amino acids. The V gene end was trimmed by 7 bases and the J gene end by 5 bases; junction bases not matched to a gene: 8. CDR1 LNHDA and CDR2 SQIVND come from the germline V gene (reference sequence). The CDR3 region has the DNA TGTGCCAGTAAGCGGGACAGGGTTGTTACTGAAGCTTTCTTT. As protein: CASKRDRVVTEAFF.

The CDR3, as DNA: TGTGCCTGGAGTGTAGGCCTAGCGGGAGTGTTTTACAATGAGCAGTTCTTC. Encoded protein: CAWSVGLAGVFYNEQFF. This chain uses TRBV30 with TRBJ2-1; 10 bases agree with TRBD2. Germline values: CDR1 GTSNPN, CDR2 SVGIG (reference sequence). V lost 0 bases, J lost 4 bases, and 9 bases stayed unmatched. The CDR3 totals 17 residues.

This chain joins TRBV28 and TRBJ2-1, with TRBD2 matching over 7 bases. CDR3 length: 16 amino acids. The germline CDR1 and CDR2 sequences are MDHEN and SYDVKM. Unmatched junction bases numbered 6, after V lost 4 bases and J lost 0 bases. The CDR3: CASSSVGTTSYNEQFF. The CDR3, as DNA: TGTGCCAGCAGTTCGGTCGGGACTACCTCCTACAATGAGCAGTTCTTC.

This clone was seen just once. V and J are TRBV10-3 and TRBJ2-7; 11 bases agree with TRBD2. The CDR3 is 16 residues long. The V gene end was trimmed by 3 bases and the J gene end by 4 bases; junction bases not matched to a gene: 8. From germline, CDR1 is ENHRY and CDR2 SYGVKD. Here the CDR3 DNA reads TGTGCCATCAGTGACCCCTTAGCGGGGGGGGCTTACGAGCAGTACTTC. As protein: CAISDPLAGGAYEQYF.

The rearrangement joins TRBV6-1 to TRBJ1-5, with D maybe TRBD1 (5 bases). Germline V gene lookup returns CDR1 MNHNS and CDR2 SASEGT. The CDR3 runs to 14 residues. Trimming shortened V by 4 bases and J by 9 bases, and 16 bases separated the two germline ends. The CDR3 DNA follows: TGTGCCAGCAGTGTAAGGCTCAGGGCCTGGCCCCAGCATTTT. Its translation: CASSVRLRAWPQHF.

The chain has TRBV27 and TRBJ2-5; D is uncertain. Between the trimmed V and J ends, which lost 1 base and 3 bases, there was a span of 6 bases. Germline CDR1 MNHEY, CDR2 SMNVEV (reference sequence). The CDR3 consists of 13 residues. The DNA of the CDR3 is TGTGCCAGCAGTTTATGGCGGAAAGAGACCCAGTACTTC. Translated, it gives CASSLWRKETQYF.

The rearrangement uses TRBV30 and TRBJ2-1; 12 bases are a match to TRBD1. V trimming: 7 bases; J trimming: 9 bases; junction bases outside the gene matches: 7. CDR1 is GTSNPN and CDR2 is SVGIG in the germline V gene (reference sequence). The CDR3 contains 13 residues. This CDR3 reads CAFRDRGLGEQFF. The DNA for the CDR3 is TGTGCCTTCCGGGACAGGGGGCTCGGTGAGCAGTTCTTC.

The DNA of the CDR3 is TGTGCCAGCAGCCCCGGACAGCGCCCCGAGTACGAGCAGTACTTC. Encoded protein: CASSPGQRPEYEQYF. The chain uses TRBV5-5 and TRBJ2-7; perhaps TRBD1 as D (6 bases). Trimming stripped 4 bases from V and 4 bases from J, with 18 bases between. The CDR3 consists of 15 residues. Germline V gene lookup returns CDR1 SGHKS and CDR2 YYEKEE (reference sequence).

The genes are TRBV5-4 and TRBJ2-7; maybe TRBD1 (5 bases). V gave up 0 bases and J gave up 6 bases, with 7 bases separating them. The germline gives CDR1 SGHNT, CDR2 YYREEE (reference sequence). This CDR3 region has 12 residues. CDR3 sequence (DNA): TGTGCCAGCAGCTTGGACCAGGGCGAGCAGTACTTC. Translated, it gives CASSLDQGEQYF.

V gene TRBV30 combines with J gene TRBJ2-5; 12 positions agree with TRBD1. Trimming removed 1 base from V and 5 bases from J; junction bases left unmatched: 2. The CDR3 totals 14 residues. Germline CDR1 is GTSNPN and CDR2 is SVGIG (reference sequence). The CDR3 DNA sequence: TGTGCCTGGAGTGGGGACAGGGGGCACGAGACCCAGTACTTC. It specifies CAWSGDRGHETQYF.

The chain employs TRBV25-1 and TRBJ2-1; no clear D gene. The CDR3 contains 11 residues. Germline values: CDR1 MGHDK, CDR2 SYGVNS. Trimming shortened V by 2 bases and J by 6 bases, and 2 bases separated the two germline ends. The CDR3 DNA sequence: TGTGCCAGCAGTGAACTCAATGAGCAGTTCTTC. Protein product: CASSELNEQFF.

This clone was seen a few times. The chain couples TRBV4-3 to TRBJ2-5; weak D call: TRBD2 (5 bases). The CDR3 length is 13 residues. The V end was cut by 4 bases, the J end by 11 bases, with 17 bases between. Germline CDR1 LGHNA, CDR2 YSLEER. CDR3 sequence (DNA): TGCGCCAGCAGCCCCCTAGCTGACTCGAGGCAGTACTTC. This encodes CASSPLADSRQYF.

J is TRBJ2-7 and V is TRBV28; D ambiguous. The CDR3 sequence is 15 residues long. Trimming left V 5 bases short and J 2 bases short, with 16 bases between. Germline-derived CDR1 and CDR2 are MDHEN and SYDVKM. CDR3 bases: TGTGCCAGCAGTCCTCCCCCACAGAAGGCCTACGAGCAGTACTTC. Its translation is CASSPPPQKAYEQYF.

The V and J genes are TRBV5-1 and TRBJ2-7, with no clear D. The CDR3 covers 17 residues. From germline, CDR1 is SGHRS and CDR2 YFSETQ. Trimming stripped 0 bases from V and 5 bases from J, with 21 bases between. The CDR3 reads CASSLDGALAVRDEQYF. DNA of the CDR3: TGCGCCAGCAGCTTGGATGGCGCTCTGGCCGTTCGGGACGAGCAGTACTTC.

CDR3 in DNA: TGTGCCAGCAGCAAAGCTCCGGGGTACGAGCAGTACTTC. This translates into CASSKAPGYEQYF. The rearrangement uses TRBV7-9 and TRBJ2-7; the D gene is possibly TRBD2 (5 bases). Trimming stripped 5 bases from V and 4 bases from J, with 12 bases between. CDR1 and CDR2 (germline): SEHNR, FQNEAQ (reference sequence). The CDR3 contains 13 residues.

The chain employs TRBV5-4 and TRBJ2-1; 11 bases are a match to TRBD1. Germline loops: CDR1 SGHNT, CDR2 YYREEE (reference sequence). Trimming at V came to 5 bases and at J to 1 base, leaving 11 bases not matched to a gene. CDR3 size: 18 residues. Written as DNA, the CDR3 is TGTGCCAGCAGTTCCCCGGGACAGGGGGTAGCTTCCTACAATGAGCAGTTCTTC. This gives the protein CASSSPGQGVASYNEQFF.

This sequence joins TRBV5-1 and TRBJ2-5; TRBD2 agrees at 12 bases. The J call could be wrong; TRBJ2-7 is a better fit for the DNA end. The germline V gene encodes CDR1 SGHRS and CDR2 YFSETQ. This CDR3 contains 23 residues. The chain's CDR3 is CASSLFGREGNGTSGWSSYEQYF. CDR3 nucleotides: TGCGCCAGCAGCTTGTTCGGCAGGGAAGGGAACGGGACTAGCGGGTGGAGCTCCTACGAGCAGTACTTC.

The chain recombines TRBV19 with TRBJ2-1, with D possibly matching TRBD2 (6 bases). The V end lost 3 bases, the J end lost 7 bases, and 16 bases lay between the germline ends. Germline V lookup: CDR1 LNHDA, CDR2 SQIVND (reference sequence). The CDR3 is 15 amino acids. The CDR3 sequence: CASSIPEAGCNEQFF. The CDR3, as DNA: TGTGCCAGTAGTATTCCCGAGGCGGGGTGTAATGAGCAGTTCTTC.

This clone was counted once. This sequence joins TRBV5-8 and TRBJ1-5, with 9 bases matching TRBD1. Germline-derived CDR1 and CDR2 are SGHTS and YDEGEE. The V gene end was trimmed by 4 bases and the J gene end by 4 bases; junction bases not matched to a gene: 3. The CDR3 covers 14 residues. CDR3 coding DNA: TGTGCCAGCAGCGCCGACAGGGGGAATCAGCCCCAGCATTTT. Translated, it gives CASSADRGNQPQHF. The entire variable domain, with the rest obtained from reference TRBV5-8 and TRBJ1-5, is as follows: EAGVTQSPTHLIKTRGQQATLRCSPISGHTSVYWYQQALGLGLQFLLWYDEGEERNRGNFPPRFSGRQFPNYSSELNVNALELEDSALYLCASSADRGNQPQHFGDGTRLSIL.

The chain combines TRBV11-1 with TRBJ1-1; 11 nucleotides agree with TRBD1. Trimming took 5 bases from V and 3 from J; bases not matched to a gene: 2. This CDR3 is 14 amino acids long. Germline V gives CDR1 SGHAT, CDR2 FQDESV (reference sequence). CDR3 in amino acids: CASSQGQGDTEAFF. CDR3 DNA: TGTGCCAGCAGCCAGGGACAGGGGGACACTGAAGCTTTCTTT.

The CDR3 reads CASSLHPGSSYEQYF. Written as DNA, the CDR3 is TGCGCCAGCAGCTTGCATCCGGGGTCCTCCTACGAGCAGTACTTC. V usage is TRBV5-1 and J usage is TRBJ2-7; weak D call: TRBD2 (5 bases). This CDR3 comprises 15 residues. Germline CDR1 SGHRS, CDR2 YFSETQ. Trimming removed 1 base at V and 0 bases at J, with 11 bases between. The full variable domain, completed using reference TRBV5-1 and TRBJ2-7, is KAGVTQTPRYLIKTRGQQVTLSCSPISGHRSVSWYQQTPGQGLQFLFEYFSETQRNKGNFPGRFSGRQFSNSRSEMNVSTLELGDSALYLCASSLHPGSSYEQYFGPGTRLTVT.

The chain combines TRBV19 with TRBJ2-1; 7 bases are a match to TRBD2. The germline CDR1 and CDR2 sequences are LNHDA and SQIVND (reference sequence). This CDR3 region has 14 residues. Losses at the gene ends were 4 bases for V and 5 bases for J; bases not matched to a gene: 5. CDR3 region: CASSTGTKNNEQFF. In DNA, the CDR3 is TGTGCCAGTAGTACCGGGACTAAAAACAATGAGCAGTTCTTC.

The chain links TRBV4-2 to TRBJ2-2; D gene ambiguous. In germline, CDR1 is LGHNA, CDR2 YNFKEQ. The V gene lost 3 bases and the J gene lost 1 base, with 12 bases spanning the gap. The CDR3 length is 16 residues. The CDR3 sequence: CASSHLAEKNTGELFF. CDR3 sequence (DNA): TGTGCCAGCAGCCACCTGGCGGAAAAGAACACCGGGGAGCTGTTTTTT.